A single sample gave rise to the 20 T cell receptor beta chains below, sequenced in a study of cytomegalovirus exposure and HLA in healthy donors. The PCR had 60 Vbeta and 13 Jbeta primers. Generated by immunoSEQ multiplex PCR, the TCRdb table keeps only in-frame clones and is missing some. Here the sample spans 190,000 or so clones, over 65% being singletons. Sequenced material: PBMCs. These TCRs come from a boy aged 2 to 10 in good health and CMV-seronegative.

V and J are TRBV7-2 and TRBJ1-5; TRBD1 matches 7 bases. The junction had 4 bases not matched to a gene; V was cut back by 6 bases and J by 2 bases. Germline CDR1 reads SGHTA; CDR2 reads FQGNSA. This CDR3 has 14 amino acids. CDR3 DNA sequence: TGTGCCAGCAGTATTGGGACAGGCAATCAGCCCCAGCATTTT. Translating gives CASSIGTGNQPQHF.

The DNA of the CDR3 is TGCGCCAGCAGCACAGACGGGGTGGACACTGAAGCTTTCTTT. This translates into CASSTDGVDTEAFF. V usage is TRBV5-1 and J usage is TRBJ1-1, with no clear D. The V and J ends lost 4 bases and 3 bases respectively, with 13 bases between them. The CDR3 is 14 residues long. Germline assignment: CDR1 SGHRS and CDR2 YFSETQ.

V and J are TRBV15 and TRBJ1-5, with 8 bases identical to TRBD1. In germline, CDR1 is LNHNV, CDR2 YYDKDF (reference sequence). V trimming: 3 bases; J trimming: 6 bases; junction bases outside the gene matches: 1. The CDR3 is 13 amino acids. CDR3 nucleotide sequence: TGTGCCACCAGCAGCAGGGGGCTTCAGCCCCAGCATTTT. It translates to CATSSRGLQPQHF.

This clone was seen more than once but under ten times. This chain connects TRBV18 to TRBJ1-5, with 10 nucleotides matching TRBD1. The germline V gene encodes CDR1 KGHSH and CDR2 LQKENI. The CDR3 has 14 amino acids. Trimming at V came to 3 bases and at J to 6 bases, leaving 2 bases not matched to a gene. CDR3 DNA sequence: TGTGCCAGCTCACCGGGACAGGGGTTTCAGCCCCAGCATTTT. It encodes CASSPGQGFQPQHF.

The chain has TRBV18 and TRBJ1-2, with D possibly TRBD1 on 6 matching bases. Trimming took 3 bases from V and 8 from J, leaving 13 bases between them. Per the germline V gene, CDR1 is KGHSH and CDR2 is LQKENI. The CDR3 is 13 residues long. CDR3 amino acids: CASSPTGSGGYTF. CDR3 DNA sequence: TGTGCCAGCTCACCTACAGGGTCGGGAGGCTACACCTTC.

The chain joins TRBV6-1 to TRBJ1-2, with D possibly TRBD1 on 6 matching bases. The CDR3 sequence is 15 residues long. V lost 5 bases and J 0 bases, leaving 13 bases between the germline ends. In germline, CDR1 is MNHNS, CDR2 SASEGT. The CDR3 DNA is TGTGCCAGCAGTACTGACAGGTTCTCTAACTATGGCTACACCTTC. It encodes CASSTDRFSNYGYTF.

This chain links TRBV27 with TRBJ1-2, with D unresolved. This CDR3 is built from 14 residues. V lost 5 bases, J lost 5 bases, and 15 bases lay in between. Germline V CDR1 and CDR2: MNHEY, SMNVEV (reference sequence). CDR3 coding DNA: TGTGCCAGCAGTCCCGATAGACGGACTTATGGCTACACCTTC. This sequence encodes CASSPDRRTYGYTF.

The chain carries TRBV29-1 and TRBJ2-7, with D possibly matching TRBD2 (6 bases). V was pared by 7 bases and J by 7 bases, with 20 bases between. From germline, CDR1 is SQVTM and CDR2 ANQGSEA. The CDR3 covers 13 residues. CDR3 sequence reads: CSGWTGEPREQYF. In DNA, the CDR3 is TGCAGCGGTTGGACGGGAGAGCCTAGGGAGCAGTACTTC.

J is TRBJ1-1 and V is TRBV5-1, with D unresolved. Germline V gene data show CDR1 as SGHRS and CDR2 as YFSETQ. V was clipped by 4 bases and J by 1 base, with 8 bases between them. The CDR3 runs 13 residues. Here the CDR3 DNA reads TGCGCCAGCAGCATTACACCGAACACTGAAGCTTTCTTT. This sequence encodes CASSITPNTEAFF.

This sequence joins TRBV30 and TRBJ1-2; the D is unclear. Germline V gene sequence: CDR1 GTSNPN, CDR2 SVGIG (reference sequence). The CDR3 covers 13 residues. With 0 bases removed from V and 7 bases from J, the gap between germline ends came to 12 bases. CDR3 DNA sequence: TGTGCCTGGAGTGTTATCTTAGGAGGTGGCTACACCTTC. Its translation: CAWSVILGGGYTF.

The gene calls are TRBV7-3 and TRBJ2-7; D may be TRBD1 (6 bases). From germline, CDR1 is SGHTA and CDR2 FQGTGA. This CDR3 is 13 amino acids long. V gave up 5 bases and J gave up 0 bases, with 8 bases separating them. In DNA, the CDR3 is TGTGCCAGCAGCCCGGACAGCTCCTACGAGCAGTACTTC. Protein product: CASSPDSSYEQYF.

V usage is TRBV18 and J usage is TRBJ1-2; D is unresolved. The V gene lost 3 bases and the J gene lost 6 bases, with 11 bases spanning the gap. Germline V gene sequence: CDR1 KGHSH, CDR2 LQKENI. This CDR3 spans 13 amino acids. The DNA for the CDR3 is TGTGCCAGCTCACCGGTACCGGGAGATGGCTACACCTTC. Its protein product is CASSPVPGDGYTF.

The chain combines TRBV18 with TRBJ2-2; 9 positions match TRBD2. The germline V gene has CDR1 KGHSH and CDR2 LQKENI. The V gene end was trimmed by 2 bases and the J gene end by 7 bases; junction bases not matched to a gene: 17. The CDR3 sequence is 19 residues long. The CDR3 nucleotides are TGTGCCAGCTCACCATTCCGCGGGGGGGACCCATCACTTGGCGGGGAGCTGTTTTTT. It codes for CASSPFRGGDPSLGGELFF.

The J gene is TRBJ1-1, the V gene TRBV29-1; TRBD1 might be the D (6 bases). The CDR3 extends over 15 amino acids. Germline assignment: CDR1 SQVTM and CDR2 ANQGSEA. Trimming stripped 4 bases from V and 0 bases from J, with 15 bases between. CDR3 residues: CSVALGGVMNTEAFF. CDR3 bases: TGCAGCGTTGCCCTAGGGGGGGTTATGAACACTGAAGCTTTCTTT.

This clone was observed a handful of times. This rearrangement joins TRBV5-4 to TRBJ2-3; TRBD2 matches 9 bases. The J segment lost 4 bases and the V segment lost 1 base, leaving 1 base of the junction unmatched. In germline, CDR1 is SGHNT, CDR2 YYREEE (reference sequence). The CDR3 contains 14 residues. CDR3 protein: CASSLRGGADTQYF. CDR3 nucleotides: TGTGCCAGCAGCTTGCGCGGGGGGGCAGATACGCAGTATTTT.

The CDR3: CASSEGTGRGHNSPLHF. The CDR3 DNA sequence: TGTGCCAGCAGTGAGGGGACAGGCAGGGGTCATAATTCACCCCTCCACTTT. The chain carries TRBV6-1 and TRBJ1-6, with TRBD1 identical over 8 bases. The CDR3 consists of 17 residues. V lost 3 bases, J lost 5 bases, and 9 bases stayed unmatched. The germline V gene encodes CDR1 MNHNS and CDR2 SASEGT.

The genes are TRBV19 and TRBJ2-5; D may be TRBD1 (5 bases). V was clipped by 5 bases and J by 5 bases, with 15 bases between them. This CDR3 has 14 amino acids. The germline CDR1 and CDR2 sequences are LNHDA and SQIVND (reference sequence). CDR3 region: CASSPGAWVETQYF. CDR3 nucleotides: TGTGCCAGTAGTCCTGGGGCCTGGGTGGAGACCCAGTACTTC.

The J gene is TRBJ1-1, the V gene TRBV7-3; 7 bases agree with TRBD1. Germline values: CDR1 SGHTA, CDR2 FQGTGA. Germline trimming cut 4 bases from V and 1 base from J; bases unmatched to any gene: 0. The CDR3 spans 13 residues. CDR3 sequence (DNA): TGTGCCAGCAGCTCAGGGGGGAACACTGAAGCTTTCTTT. Protein: CASSSGGNTEAFF.

The rearrangement uses TRBV7-2 and TRBJ2-2, with 10 bases matching TRBD1. Germline V gene lookup returns CDR1 SGHTA and CDR2 FQGNSA. V gave up 8 bases and J gave up 5 bases; unmatched junction bases: 5. The CDR3 covers 14 residues. CDR3 nucleotides: TGTGCCAGCCGGACAGGGGGGATAACCGGGGAGCTGTTTTTT. Its translation: CASRTGGITGELFF.

The CDR3 is CASSGGQGVPYEQYF. The CDR3 bases are TGTGCCAGCTCAGGGGGACAGGGGGTACCCTACGAGCAGTACTTC. The J gene is TRBJ2-7, the V gene TRBV18; 11 bases match TRBD1. Germline-derived CDR1 and CDR2 are KGHSH and LQKENI. The trim removed 5 bases at V and 2 bases at J, leaving 5 bases unmatched. The length of the CDR3 is 15 residues.